Shown below are 17 T cell receptor beta chains from a single sample sequenced in a study of blood T cells in healthy people across ages. Next came a second PCR, run for about 7 to 12 cycles, which used a sample-barcoded 5' primer along with a J-beta primer mix. MiXCR, applied by TCRdb to the 5' RACE reads, yields one record per CDR3 protein. The sample lists roughly 1.7 million distinct CDR3 sequences; roughly 30% were seen once. The sample comprised blood. Receptors originate from a woman between 25 and 40 years old in good health.

This clonotype was observed a handful of times. The rearrangement links TRBV9 to TRBJ1-2, with D uncertain. Looked up from germline, CDR1 is SGDLS and CDR2 is YYNGEE. The CDR3 has 15 residues. The V end lost 3 bases, the J end lost 4 bases, and 16 bases lay between the germline ends. CDR3 DNA: TGTGCCAGCAGCGAGAGTACAGACGTCGCCTATGGCTACACCTTC. Translated: CASSESTDVAYGYTF.

The rearrangement joins TRBV15 to TRBJ2-7, with 8 bases that match TRBD2. In germline, CDR1 is LNHNV, CDR2 YYDKDF (reference sequence). CDR3 size: 23 residues. Trimming took 0 bases from V and 0 from J; bases not matched to a gene: 25. The CDR3 region has the DNA TGTGCCACCAGCAGAGATCTAGAGGCCCCGGAGGTCTTTAGCGGGGCACGCTCCTACGAGCAGTACTTC. Its protein product is CATSRDLEAPEVFSGARSYEQYF.

V and J are TRBV20-1 and TRBJ2-3; TRBD2 matches at 10 bases. The CDR3 sequence is 18 residues long. Germline V CDR1 and CDR2: DFQATT, SNEGSKA (reference sequence). The V gene end was trimmed by 0 bases and the J gene end by 4 bases; junction bases not matched to a gene: 13. The CDR3 region has the DNA TGCAGTGCTAGAGATCTTAGGAGGGTAGCGGGGGGTTCAGATACGCAGTATTTT. Protein sequence: CSARDLRRVAGGSDTQYF.

The chain combines TRBV28 with TRBJ2-7; tentatively, D is TRBD1 (6 bases). The CDR3 runs to 17 residues. V was clipped by 3 bases and J by 4 bases, with 22 bases between them. Germline CDR1 is MDHEN and CDR2 is SYDVKM. The CDR3: CASSFSGPGTKPYEQYF. The CDR3 DNA sequence: TGTGCCAGCAGTTTCTCCGGCCCAGGGACAAAGCCTTACGAGCAGTACTTC. Full variable domain (missing parts from reference TRBV28 and TRBJ2-7): DVKVTQSSRYLVKRTGEKVFLECVQDMDHENMFWYRQDPGLGLRLIYFSYDVKMKEKGDIPEGYSVSREKKERFSLILESASTNQTSMYLCASSFSGPGTKPYEQYFGPGTRLTVT.

The rearrangement joins TRBV3-1 to TRBJ2-7, with 13 bases fitting TRBD2. The CDR3 is 16 residues long. Germline V gene data show CDR1 as LGHDT and CDR2 as YNNKEL (reference sequence). The V and J ends lost 4 bases and 7 bases, in that order; junction bases with no gene match: 10. The CDR3 nucleotides are TGTGCCAGCAGCCTGCGGACTAGCGGGAGCTCCGGGGAGCAGTACTTC. Translated, it gives CASSLRTSGSSGEQYF.

This clonotype appeared a few times. The chain employs TRBV7-2 and TRBJ1-5; 9 nucleotides line up with TRBD1. The CDR3 consists of 15 residues. In germline, CDR1 is SGHTA, CDR2 FQGNSA. The V and J ends lost 5 bases and 3 bases, in that order; junction bases with no gene match: 5. The CDR3 spells CASSDGTGYNQPQHF. CDR3 nucleotides: TGTGCCAGCAGCGACGGGACAGGGTACAATCAGCCCCAGCATTTT.

This clonotype was seen repeatedly, ten times or more. This chain joins TRBV5-1 and TRBJ2-3; 8 bases agree with TRBD2. J lost 5 bases, V lost 2 bases, and 7 bases had no gene match. Germline CDR1 and CDR2: SGHRS and YFSETQ. This CDR3 is built from 15 residues. CDR3 coding DNA: TGCGCCAGCAGCTTACAAGCGGGAGTCCAAGATACGCAGTATTTT. This codes for CASSLQAGVQDTQYF.

The chain employs TRBV20-1 and TRBJ2-3; 12 bases map to TRBD2. Germline-derived CDR1 and CDR2 are DFQATT and SNEGSKA (reference sequence). The CDR3 sequence is 14 residues long. V trimming: 6 bases; J trimming: 1 base; junction bases outside the gene matches: 2. CDR3 region: CSALAGGRTDTQYF. CDR3 DNA: TGCAGTGCCCTAGCGGGGGGGCGCACAGATACGCAGTATTTT.

The sample holds many counts of this clonotype. This sequence joins TRBV12-3 or TRBV12-4 and TRBJ2-1; D remains ambiguous. V was pared by 9 bases and J by 3 bases, with 15 bases between. The CDR3 loop spans 14 amino acids. This CDR3 is CASSSSSNYNEQFF. In nucleotides, the CDR3 is TGTGCCAGTTCGAGTTCCTCAAACTACAATGAGCAGTTCTTC.

CDR3: CAISESTGSTEAFF. The CDR3 DNA sequence: TGTGCCATCAGTGAGTCGACAGGGAGTACTGAAGCTTTCTTT. This sequence joins TRBV10-3 and TRBJ1-1; 7 bases line up with TRBD1. CDR3 length equals 14 residues. Trimming cost V 0 bases and J 5 bases; bases outside gene matches: 3. Looked up from germline, CDR1 is ENHRY and CDR2 is SYGVKD.

The chain carries TRBV9 and TRBJ2-5; 10 bases match TRBD2. The CDR3 is 18 amino acids. The V and J ends lost 4 bases and 3 bases, in that order; junction bases with no gene match: 15. Germline V gene lookup returns CDR1 SGDLS and CDR2 YYNGEE. The DNA for the CDR3 is TGTGCCAGCAGCCAGCAAATTTTAGCGGGAGGAATGGAAGAGACCCAGTACTTC. Residues: CASSQQILAGGMEETQYF.

This clonotype was seen a few times. The rearrangement links TRBV20-1 to TRBJ2-3, with TRBD2 matching 10 bases. The CDR3 loop spans 18 amino acids. Germline CDR1 is DFQATT and CDR2 is SNEGSKA (reference sequence). V lost 0 bases, J lost 3 bases, and 12 bases stayed unmatched. Written as DNA, the CDR3 is TGCAGTGCTAGAGATCCCTCAGCGGGGGGGCCTTTTACAGATACGCAGTATTTT. It is translated as CSARDPSAGGPFTDTQYF.

The rearrangement joins TRBV7-9 to TRBJ1-1; 11 bases match TRBD1. The V and J ends lost 5 bases and 7 bases, in that order; junction bases with no gene match: 6. This CDR3 is 14 amino acids long. Per germline, CDR1 SEHNR and CDR2 FQNEAQ (reference sequence). The CDR3 nucleotides read TGTGCCAGCAGCACCGGACAGGGGGCCGGTGAAGCTTTCTTT. It is translated as CASSTGQGAGEAFF.

The V call is TRBV28, the J call TRBJ2-7, with TRBD1 matching over 7 bases. The germline V gene has CDR1 MDHEN and CDR2 SYDVKM. The CDR3 has 13 residues. V lost 6 bases to trimming and J lost 4 bases; unmatched junction nucleotides: 6. CDR3 amino acids: CASSAPGQYEQYF. The DNA of the CDR3 is TGTGCCAGCAGCGCCCCGGGACAGTACGAGCAGTACTTC. The variable domain in full, completed from reference TRBV28 and TRBJ2-7, reads DVKVTQSSRYLVKRTGEKVFLECVQDMDHENMFWYRQDPGLGLRLIYFSYDVKMKEKGDIPEGYSVSREKKERFSLILESASTNQTSMYLCASSAPGQYEQYFGPGTRLTVT.

V usage is TRBV28 and J usage is TRBJ2-3, with TRBD2 matching over 10 bases. CDR3 length equals 16 residues. The trim removed 6 bases at V and 2 bases at J, leaving 8 bases unmatched. Germline V gives CDR1 MDHEN, CDR2 SYDVKM. The CDR3 DNA is TGTGCCAGCAGCACTTCTCTAGCGGGAGCCACAGATACGCAGTATTTT. Translating gives CASSTSLAGATDTQYF.

The chain combines TRBV29-1 with TRBJ1-2; D unclear. Trimming shortened V by 0 bases and J by 3 bases, and 14 bases separated the two germline ends. The CDR3 runs to 15 residues. Germline CDR1 reads SQVTM; CDR2 reads ANQGSEA. The CDR3 region has the DNA TGCAGCGTTGAAGATGGCCCCGGAAGGGACTATGGCTACACCTTC. Residues: CSVEDGPGRDYGYTF. The full variable domain, its missing parts supplied by reference TRBV29-1 and TRBJ1-2, is SAVISQKPSRDICQRGTSLTIQCQVDSQVTMMFWYRQQPGQSLTLIATANQGSEATYESGFVIDKFPISRPNLTFSTLTVSNMSPEDSSIYLCSVEDGPGRDYGYTFGSGTRLTVV.

In its sample, this clonotype was seen many times. The chain combines TRBV6-5 with TRBJ1-5, with D uncertain. V was pared by 0 bases and J by 5 bases, with 2 bases between. Germline V CDR1 and CDR2: MNHEY, SVGAGI. CDR3 size: 12 residues. The CDR3, as DNA: TGTGCCAGCAGTTACTCCGATCAGCCCCAGCATTTT. Translating gives CASSYSDQPQHF.